Included here is one T cell receptor beta chain sequence, with context. This specimen belongs to a study of blood T cell repertoires in COVID-19. Data came from immunoSEQ multiplex PCR; TCRdb stores just in-frame clones and leaves some out. The data show about 98,000 clones, 70% to 85% seen once. The CDR3 contains 12 residues. V dropped 5 bases and J dropped 1 base, with 5 bases sitting between them. Sequencing input: peripheral blood. This TCR was sampled from a man aged 55 to 70 with active or convalescent COVID-19. The chain links TRBV12-3 or TRBV12-4 to TRBJ1-1; D gene uncertain. For the CDR3, the DNA is TGTGCCAGCAGTGGGCCGAACACTGAAGCTTTCTTT. It codes for CASSGPNTEAFF.